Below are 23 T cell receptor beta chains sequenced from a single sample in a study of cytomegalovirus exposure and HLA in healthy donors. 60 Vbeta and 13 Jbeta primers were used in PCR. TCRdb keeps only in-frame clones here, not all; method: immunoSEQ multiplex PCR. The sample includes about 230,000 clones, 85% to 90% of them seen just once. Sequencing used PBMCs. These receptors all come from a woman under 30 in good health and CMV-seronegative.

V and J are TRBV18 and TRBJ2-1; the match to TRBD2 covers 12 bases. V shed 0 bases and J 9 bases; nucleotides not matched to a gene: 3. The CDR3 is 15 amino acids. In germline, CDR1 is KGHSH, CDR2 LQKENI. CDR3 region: CASSPPLAGGGEQFF. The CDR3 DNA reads TGTGCCAGCTCACCACCGCTAGCGGGAGGGGGTGAGCAGTTCTTC.

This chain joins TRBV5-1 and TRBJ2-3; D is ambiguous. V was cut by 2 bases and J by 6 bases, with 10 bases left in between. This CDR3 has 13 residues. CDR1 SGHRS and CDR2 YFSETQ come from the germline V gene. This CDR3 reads CASSLGEADTQYF. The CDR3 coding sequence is TGCGCCAGCAGCTTAGGAGAGGCGGATACGCAGTATTTT.

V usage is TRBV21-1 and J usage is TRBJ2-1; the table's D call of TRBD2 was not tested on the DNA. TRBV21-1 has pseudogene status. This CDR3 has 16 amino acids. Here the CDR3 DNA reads TGTGCCAGCAGCAGAAGCGGGAGCCCCTCCTACAATGAGCAGTTCTTC. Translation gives CASSRSGSPSYNEQFF.

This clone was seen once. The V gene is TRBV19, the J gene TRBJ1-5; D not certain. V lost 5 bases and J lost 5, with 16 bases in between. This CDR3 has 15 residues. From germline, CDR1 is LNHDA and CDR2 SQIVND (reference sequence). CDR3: CASSSSDFRDQPQHF. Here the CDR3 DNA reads TGTGCCAGTAGTTCCTCTGACTTCCGGGATCAGCCCCAGCATTTT.

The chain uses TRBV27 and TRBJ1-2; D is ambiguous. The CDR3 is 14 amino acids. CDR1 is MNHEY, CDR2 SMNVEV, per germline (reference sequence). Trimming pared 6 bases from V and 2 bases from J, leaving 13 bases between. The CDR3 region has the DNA TGTGCCAGCAGATCGCGCGGGTCAAACTATGGCTACACCTTC. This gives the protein CASRSRGSNYGYTF.

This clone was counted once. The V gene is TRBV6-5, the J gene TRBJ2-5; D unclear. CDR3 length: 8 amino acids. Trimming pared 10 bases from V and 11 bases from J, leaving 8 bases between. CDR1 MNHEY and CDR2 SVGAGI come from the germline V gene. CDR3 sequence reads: CAKKEQYF. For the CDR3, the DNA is TGTGCCAAAAAAGAGCAGTACTTC.

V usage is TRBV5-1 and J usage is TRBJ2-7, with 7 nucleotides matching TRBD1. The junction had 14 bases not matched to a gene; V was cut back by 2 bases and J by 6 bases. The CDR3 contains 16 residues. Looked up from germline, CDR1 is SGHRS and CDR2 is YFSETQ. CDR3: CASSFYRGSSVIEQYF. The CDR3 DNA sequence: TGCGCCAGCAGCTTTTACAGGGGAAGTTCTGTAATCGAGCAGTACTTC. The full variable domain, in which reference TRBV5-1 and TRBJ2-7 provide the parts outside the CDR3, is KAGVTQTPRYLIKTRGQQVTLSCSPISGHRSVSWYQQTPGQGLQFLFEYFSETQRNKGNFPGRFSGRQFSNSRSEMNVSTLELGDSALYLCASSFYRGSSVIEQYFGPGTRLTVT.

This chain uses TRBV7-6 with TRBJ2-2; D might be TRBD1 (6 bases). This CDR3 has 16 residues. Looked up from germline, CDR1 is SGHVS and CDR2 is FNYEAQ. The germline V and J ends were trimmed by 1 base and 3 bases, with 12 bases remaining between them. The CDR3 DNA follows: TGTGCCAGCAGCTTAGGTGTCAGGGGCTACACCGGGGAGCTGTTTTTT. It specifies CASSLGVRGYTGELFF.

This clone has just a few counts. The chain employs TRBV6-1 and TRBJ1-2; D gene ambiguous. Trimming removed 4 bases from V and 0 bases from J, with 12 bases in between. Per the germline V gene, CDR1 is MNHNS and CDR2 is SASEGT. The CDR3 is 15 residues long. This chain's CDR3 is CASSADWVANYGYTF. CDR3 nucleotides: TGTGCCAGCAGTGCCGACTGGGTAGCTAACTATGGCTACACCTTC.

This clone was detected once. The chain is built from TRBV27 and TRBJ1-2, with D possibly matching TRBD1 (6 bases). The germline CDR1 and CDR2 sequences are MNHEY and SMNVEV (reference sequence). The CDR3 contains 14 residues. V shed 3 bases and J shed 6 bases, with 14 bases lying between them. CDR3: CASSFGKGGDGYTF. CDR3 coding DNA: TGTGCCAGCAGTTTTGGGAAGGGGGGGGATGGCTACACCTTC.

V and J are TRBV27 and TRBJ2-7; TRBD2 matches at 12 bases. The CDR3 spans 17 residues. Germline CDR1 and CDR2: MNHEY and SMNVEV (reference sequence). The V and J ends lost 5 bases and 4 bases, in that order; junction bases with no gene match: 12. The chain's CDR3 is CASSDTSGGLIRYEQYF. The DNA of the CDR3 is TGTGCCAGCAGTGACACTAGCGGGGGGCTTATTAGATACGAGCAGTACTTC.

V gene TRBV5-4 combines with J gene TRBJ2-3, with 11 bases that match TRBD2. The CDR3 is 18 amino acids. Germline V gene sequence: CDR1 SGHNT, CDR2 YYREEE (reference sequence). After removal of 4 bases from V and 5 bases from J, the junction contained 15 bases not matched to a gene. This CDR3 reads CASSPMASGRPSGDTQYF. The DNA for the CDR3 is TGTGCCAGCAGCCCCATGGCTAGCGGGAGGCCAAGCGGAGATACGCAGTATTTT.

The CDR3 region is CASSFTTAQETQYF. The CDR3 DNA sequence: TGTGCCAGCAGCTTCACGACAGCCCAAGAGACCCAGTACTTC. The genes are TRBV7-9 and TRBJ2-5; TRBD1 is a possible D gene (5 bases). V lost 3 bases and J lost 1, with 9 bases in between. CDR3 length: 14 residues. Germline V gene lookup returns CDR1 SEHNR and CDR2 FQNEAQ (reference sequence).

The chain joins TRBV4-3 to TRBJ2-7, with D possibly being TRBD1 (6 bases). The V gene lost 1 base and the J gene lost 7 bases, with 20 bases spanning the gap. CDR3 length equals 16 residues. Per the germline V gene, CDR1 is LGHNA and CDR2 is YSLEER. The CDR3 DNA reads TGCGCCAGCAGCCAAGGAGTACCAGGGGATCCTAGGGAGCAGTACTTC. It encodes CASSQGVPGDPREQYF.

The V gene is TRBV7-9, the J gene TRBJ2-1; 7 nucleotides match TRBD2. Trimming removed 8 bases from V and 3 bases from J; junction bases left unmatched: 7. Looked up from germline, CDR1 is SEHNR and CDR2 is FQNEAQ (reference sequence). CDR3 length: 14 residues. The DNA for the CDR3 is TGTGCCAGCTCGGTAGCGGGCGTCTACAATGAGCAGTTCTTC. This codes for CASSVAGVYNEQFF.

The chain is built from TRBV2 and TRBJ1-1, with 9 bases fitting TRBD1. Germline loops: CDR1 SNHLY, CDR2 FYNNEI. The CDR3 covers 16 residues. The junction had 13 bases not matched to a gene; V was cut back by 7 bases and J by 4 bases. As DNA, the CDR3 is TGTGCCAGCACCGGGACAGGGACCCCGATATTCACTGAAGCTTTCTTT. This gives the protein CASTGTGTPIFTEAFF.

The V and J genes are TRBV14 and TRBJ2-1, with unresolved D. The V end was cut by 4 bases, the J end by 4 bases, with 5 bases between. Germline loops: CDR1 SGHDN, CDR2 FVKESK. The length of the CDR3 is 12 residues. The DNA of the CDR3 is TGTGCCAGCAGCCCCCCTTACAATGAGCAGTTCTTC. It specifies CASSPPYNEQFF.

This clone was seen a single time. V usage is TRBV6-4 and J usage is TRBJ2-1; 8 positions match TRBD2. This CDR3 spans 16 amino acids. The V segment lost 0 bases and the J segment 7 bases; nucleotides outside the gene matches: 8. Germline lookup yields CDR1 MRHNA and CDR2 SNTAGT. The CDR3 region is CASSDSAAGGLNEQFF. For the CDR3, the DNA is TGTGCCAGCAGTGACTCCGCTGCGGGGGGCCTAAATGAGCAGTTCTTC.

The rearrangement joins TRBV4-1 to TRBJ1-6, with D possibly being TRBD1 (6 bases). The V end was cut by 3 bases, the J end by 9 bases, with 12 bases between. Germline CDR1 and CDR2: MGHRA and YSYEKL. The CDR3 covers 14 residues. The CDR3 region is CASSQTQGGSPLHF. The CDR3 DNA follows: TGCGCCAGCAGCCAGACACAGGGCGGTTCACCCCTCCACTTT.

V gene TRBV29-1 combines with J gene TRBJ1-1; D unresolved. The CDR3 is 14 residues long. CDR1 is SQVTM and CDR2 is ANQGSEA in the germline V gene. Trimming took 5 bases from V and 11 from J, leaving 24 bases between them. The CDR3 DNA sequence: TGCAGCGTTACGCGACTGGTTCGGTCTATGGAGGCTTTCTTT. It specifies CSVTRLVRSMEAFF.

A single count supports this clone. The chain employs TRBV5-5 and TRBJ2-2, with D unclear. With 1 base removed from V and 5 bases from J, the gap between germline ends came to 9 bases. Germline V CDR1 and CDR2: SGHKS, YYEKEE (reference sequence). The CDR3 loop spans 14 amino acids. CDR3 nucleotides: TGTGCCAGCAGCTTGATCTCTATGACCGGGGAGCTGTTTTTT. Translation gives CASSLISMTGELFF.

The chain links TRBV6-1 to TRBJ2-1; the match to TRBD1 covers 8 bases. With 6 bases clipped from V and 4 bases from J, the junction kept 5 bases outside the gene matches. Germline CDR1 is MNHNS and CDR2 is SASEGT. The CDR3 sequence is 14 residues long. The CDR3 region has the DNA TGTGCCAGCAGCCTCGACAGGGGATACAATGAGCAGTTCTTC. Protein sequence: CASSLDRGYNEQFF.

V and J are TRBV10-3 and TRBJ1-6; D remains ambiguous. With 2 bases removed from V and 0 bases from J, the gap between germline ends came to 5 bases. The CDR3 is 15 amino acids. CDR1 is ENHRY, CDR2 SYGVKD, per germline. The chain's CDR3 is CAISEENSYNSPLHF. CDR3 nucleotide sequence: TGTGCCATCAGTGAGGAGAACTCCTATAATTCACCCCTCCACTTT.